What follows are 22 T cell receptor beta chains derived from one specimen sequenced in a study of T-cell reconstitution after alpha-beta-depleted transplantation in children. The TCRbeta library was prepared with unique molecular identifiers. TCRdb processed the PCR reads anew with MiXCR; each CDR3 protein has one entry. Of around 600,000 distinct CDR3 sequences listed, over 9.5% are singletons. The input for sequencing was PBMCs from the stem cell graft donor, taken from the stem cell graft. These receptors were obtained from a human donor who donated a stem cell graft to a child with acute myeloid leukemia.

This clonotype was seen a few times. The CDR3 bases are TGTGCCAGCAGTTACAGCCTCCCCGGACTAGCCCCGACCCAGTACTTC. This codes for CASSYSLPGLAPTQYF. The chain links TRBV6-5 to TRBJ2-5; TRBD2 aligns across 8 bases. Germline V gene data show CDR1 as MNHEY and CDR2 as SVGAGI. V lost 2 bases and J lost 7; bases outside the gene matches: 12. CDR3 length: 16 residues.

The V and J genes are TRBV29-1 and TRBJ2-2, with D possibly matching TRBD2 (6 bases). The CDR3 contains 14 residues. Trimming took 6 bases from V and 2 from J, leaving 13 bases between them. Germline-derived CDR1 and CDR2 are SQVTM and ANQGSEA. DNA for the CDR3: TGCAGCGTGTTAGGGGACTCTAACACCGGGGAGCTGTTTTTT. Its translation: CSVLGDSNTGELFF.

CDR3 DNA sequence: TGTGCCAGCAATTTCCAGCGCAATGAGCAGTTCTTC. Translated, it gives CASNFQRNEQFF. The chain links TRBV12-3 or TRBV12-4 to TRBJ2-1; D not certain. The CDR3 totals 12 residues. Trimming left V 7 bases short and J 6 bases short, with 10 bases between.

This clonotype occurred many times. The chain is built from TRBV12-3 or TRBV12-4 and TRBJ1-4, with D possibly matching TRBD1 (5 bases). V lost 3 bases and J 5 bases, leaving 10 bases between the germline ends. There are 14 residues in the CDR3. CDR3 sequence (DNA): TGTGCCAGCAGTTTTGGGGGAAAGAATGAAAAACTGTTTTTT. This translates into CASSFGGKNEKLFF.

The chain recombines TRBV7-3 with TRBJ2-1; 9 positions match TRBD2. V lost 5 bases to trimming and J lost 6 bases; unmatched junction nucleotides: 8. The CDR3 contains 15 residues. Looked up from germline, CDR1 is SGHTA and CDR2 is FQGTGA. CDR3 nucleotide sequence: TGTGCCAGCAGCCTTTTAGCGGGAGCGGTCAATGAGCAGTTCTTC. Amino acid sequence: CASSLLAGAVNEQFF.

This clonotype was counted between two and nine times. J is TRBJ1-1 and V is TRBV29-1; the D is unclear. Trimming removed 5 bases at V and 1 base at J, with 5 bases between. CDR3 length: 11 amino acids. Germline V gene data show CDR1 as SQVTM and CDR2 as ANQGSEA. The DNA of the CDR3 is TGCAGCGTTAAGTGGAACACTGAAGCTTTCTTT. Translation: CSVKWNTEAFF.

This clonotype was seen many times. This chain uses TRBV4-3 with TRBJ2-2; no reliable D call. CDR3 length: 17 residues. The V gene lost 0 bases and the J gene lost 1 base, with 12 bases spanning the gap. Germline assignment: CDR1 LGHNA and CDR2 YSLEER. This CDR3 is CASSQEVPGRNTGELFF. The CDR3 region has the DNA TGCGCCAGCAGCCAAGAGGTACCCGGGCGGAACACCGGGGAGCTGTTTTTT.

Ten or more counts support this clonotype. The genes are TRBV27 and TRBJ2-1; possible D gene TRBD2, 6 bases. This CDR3 has 14 residues. Looked up from germline, CDR1 is MNHEY and CDR2 is SMNVEV (reference sequence). V was pared by 3 bases and J by 5 bases, with 11 bases between. The CDR3 sequence is CASSFGGGDNEQFF. For the CDR3, the DNA is TGTGCCAGCAGTTTCGGAGGAGGGGACAATGAGCAGTTCTTC.

The rearrangement links TRBV7-2 to TRBJ2-7, with TRBD2 matching over 13 bases. In germline, CDR1 is SGHTA, CDR2 FQGNSA. The CDR3 runs 15 residues. J was trimmed by 6 bases and V by 5 bases; bases with no gene match: 7. The CDR3 reads CASSRPTSGRLEQYF. CDR3 bases: TGTGCCAGCAGCCGTCCGACTAGCGGGAGGCTCGAGCAGTACTTC.

The J gene is TRBJ2-7, the V gene TRBV21-1. TRBV21-1 is a known pseudogene. This CDR3 spans 9 amino acids. The DNA of the CDR3 is TGTACCTTACCCTACGAGCAGTACTTC. Its translation is CTLPYEQYF.

This clonotype appeared a few times. The rearrangement links TRBV7-2 to TRBJ2-7, with TRBD2 identical over 9 bases. The CDR3 is 16 residues long. The V segment lost 5 bases and the J segment 2 bases; nucleotides outside the gene matches: 10. CDR1 and CDR2 from the germline V gene are SGHTA and FQGNSA. This CDR3 is CASSAVSGRSPYEQYF. CDR3 bases: TGTGCCAGCAGCGCCGTGAGCGGGAGGTCACCCTACGAGCAGTACTTC.

This clonotype came up a few times. The CDR3 coding sequence is TGCGCCAGCAGCCAAGATATTACAGGGAAGACAAGAAACACCATATATTTT. Amino acid sequence: CASSQDITGKTRNTIYF. The V gene is TRBV4-3, the J gene TRBJ1-3; D is possibly TRBD1 (6 bases). CDR3 size: 17 residues. The ends were cut back, 0 bases at V and 5 bases at J, with 17 bases in the middle. Germline-derived CDR1 and CDR2 are LGHNA and YSLEER.

This clonotype was seen repeatedly, ten times or more. The chain carries TRBV4-3 and TRBJ2-7; 8 bases match TRBD2. V lost 0 bases and J lost 2; bases outside the gene matches: 3. Germline CDR1 LGHNA, CDR2 YSLEER. The CDR3 is 15 residues long. CDR3 sequence: CASSQDTSGAYEQYF. Written as DNA, the CDR3 is TGCGCCAGCAGCCAAGATACTAGCGGAGCCTACGAGCAGTACTTC.

The chain is built from TRBV7-9 and TRBJ2-5, with 8 bases matching TRBD2. This CDR3 contains 14 residues. V dropped 7 bases and J dropped 5; count of bases not matched to a gene: 9. Germline V gene lookup returns CDR1 SEHNR and CDR2 FQNEAQ (reference sequence). The CDR3 DNA is TGTGCCAGCAACACCGGGACTAGTCTTGAGACCCAGTACTTC. Translated: CASNTGTSLETQYF. The full variable domain, completed using reference TRBV7-9 and TRBJ2-5, is DTGVSQNPRHKITKRGQNVTFRCDPISEHNRLYWYRQTLGQGPEFLTYFQNEAQLEKSRLLSDRFSAERPKGSFSTLEIQRTEQGDSAMYLCASNTGTSLETQYFGPGTRLLVL.

The rearrangement uses TRBV10-3 and TRBJ2-1, with TRBD2 matching over 14 bases. CDR1 is ENHRY and CDR2 is SYGVKD in the germline V gene. V trimming: 2 bases; J trimming: 9 bases; junction bases outside the gene matches: 9. CDR3 length equals 17 residues. The CDR3 nucleotides are TGTGCCATCAGTGAGCTTCCGCCGGGACTAGCGGGAGCTGAGCAGTTCTTC. This translates into CAISELPPGLAGAEQFF.

This clonotype turned up a few times. This rearrangement joins TRBV2 to TRBJ1-1; D perhaps matches TRBD1 (5 bases). CDR3 length: 14 amino acids. V was clipped by 4 bases and J by 5 bases, with 14 bases between them. Germline assignment: CDR1 SNHLY and CDR2 FYNNEI. Here the CDR3 DNA reads TGTGCCAGCAGTGCGTACTGGGGGGGAACTGAAGCTTTCTTT. This encodes CASSAYWGGTEAFF.

This clonotype has just a few counts. The V call is TRBV4-1, the J call TRBJ2-2; D gene ambiguous. V lost 0 bases to trimming and J lost 3 bases, with 11 bases between them. The CDR3 is 16 amino acids. Germline V gene data show CDR1 as MGHRA and CDR2 as YSYEKL. In nucleotides, the CDR3 is TGCGCCAGCAGCCAAGATTTTGGGTCGGACACCGGGGAGCTGTTTTTT. This encodes CASSQDFGSDTGELFF.

The chain has TRBV20-1 and TRBJ1-1; weak D call: TRBD1 (6 bases). Germline CDR1 reads DFQATT; CDR2 reads SNEGSKA (reference sequence). V dropped 5 bases and J dropped 0 bases, with 13 bases sitting between them. There are 14 residues in the CDR3. CDR3: CSARRGGMNTEAFF. The DNA for the CDR3 is TGCAGTGCTCGAAGGGGGGGGATGAACACTGAAGCTTTCTTT.

This clonotype was found many times. The chain is built from TRBV29-1 and TRBJ2-7, with D perhaps TRBD1 (6 bases). This CDR3 is 14 amino acids long. V lost 3 bases and J lost 0, with 12 bases in between. In germline, CDR1 is SQVTM, CDR2 ANQGSEA. CDR3 sequence reads: CSVDGRGNSYEQYF. CDR3 DNA: TGCAGCGTTGACGGCAGGGGAAACTCCTACGAGCAGTACTTC.

This chain connects TRBV29-1 to TRBJ1-1; D gene unclear. Germline lookup yields CDR1 SQVTM and CDR2 ANQGSEA. This CDR3 spans 11 amino acids. Trimming pared 5 bases from V and 2 bases from J, leaving 6 bases between. Here the CDR3 DNA reads TGCAGCGTTAGGTTTAACACTGAAGCTTTCTTT. Its protein is CSVRFNTEAFF.

This clonotype was counted between two and nine times. A read error may be the cause here, since a much bigger clone is one base away. The chain is built from TRBV7-2 and TRBJ2-1; D unresolved. The CDR3 is made up of 13 amino acids. CDR1 SGHTA and CDR2 FQGNSA come from the germline V gene. V lost 1 base and J lost 4, with 5 bases in between. DNA for the CDR3: TGTGCCAGCAGCTTAGTGGAATACAATGAGCAGTTCTTC. Its protein product is CASSLVEYNEQFF.

The J gene is TRBJ2-1, the V gene TRBV3-1; either TRBD1 or TRBD2 may fit D (6 bases each). CDR1 is LGHDT and CDR2 is YNNKEL in the germline V gene (reference sequence). The CDR3 runs to 16 residues. V gave up 1 base and J gave up 1 base, with 11 bases separating them. The CDR3: CASSQGKGGSYNEQFF. For the CDR3, the DNA is TGTGCCAGCAGCCAAGGTAAAGGGGGGTCCTACAATGAGCAGTTCTTC.